Here is one T cell receptor beta chain with its context. Its antigen is unknown. These data belong to a study of T cell repertoires in cytomegalovirus infection. Unmatched junction bases numbered 8, after V lost 10 bases and J lost 3 bases. CDR1 MNHNS and CDR2 SASEGT come from the germline V gene. The CDR3 has 15 amino acids. TCRdb reprocessed the reads with MiXCR, giving one entry per CDR3 protein. The table has approximately 110,000 distinct CDR3 sequences, about 40% seen once; the top ten hold 74%. The sample was CD8+ T cells from cultured PBMCs, taken from culture after CMV antigen stimulation. The chain recombines TRBV6-1 with TRBJ2-3; TRBD2 matches 12 bases. The sequence was collected from a human donor in good health (CMV status not recorded). Some clones in this sample may be carry-over from other donors' samples. This CDR3 reads CATSGLAGGTDTQYF. Written as DNA, the CDR3 is TGTGCCACCTCAGGGCTAGCGGGGGGGACAGATACGCAGTATTTT.